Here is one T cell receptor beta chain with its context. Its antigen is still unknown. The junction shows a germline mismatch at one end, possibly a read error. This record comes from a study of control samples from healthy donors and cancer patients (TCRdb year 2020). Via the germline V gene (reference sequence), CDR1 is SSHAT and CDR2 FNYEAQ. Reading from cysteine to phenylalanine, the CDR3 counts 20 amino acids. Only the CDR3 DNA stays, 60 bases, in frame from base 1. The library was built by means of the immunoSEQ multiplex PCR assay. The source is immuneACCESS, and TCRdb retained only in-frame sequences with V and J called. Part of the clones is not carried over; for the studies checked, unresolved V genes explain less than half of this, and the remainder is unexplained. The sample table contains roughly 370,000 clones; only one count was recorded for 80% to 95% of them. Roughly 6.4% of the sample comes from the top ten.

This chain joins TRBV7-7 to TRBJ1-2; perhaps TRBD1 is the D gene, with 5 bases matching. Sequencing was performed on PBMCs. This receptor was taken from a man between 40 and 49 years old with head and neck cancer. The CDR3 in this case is CASSLEGLGRGAVPYYGYTF. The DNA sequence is TGTGCTAGCAGCTTAGAAGGTCTCGGGAGGGGCGCTGTCCCTTACTATGGCTACACCTTC.